This T cell receptor (beta chain) was recovered during a study of OX40 agonist ivuxolimab in advanced cancers. At the level of the study: Clinicians treated patients with ivuxolimab, an agonistic anti-OX40 (CD134) antibody. Males comprised around four fifths of the group, whose mean age was approximately 60 years (range about 20 to 90).

Findings of the study overall: Among the least clonally expanded were partial responders at 0.1-3.0 mg/kg. CD8+ T cells averaged more expanded clones than CD4+.

CDR1 is SGHTA and CDR2 is FQGNSA in the germline V gene. V was cut by 5 bases and J by 0 bases, with 20 bases left in between. The CDR3 length is 18 residues. Sequenced by immunoSEQ multiplex PCR; TCRdb stores in-frame clones only, minus some. This table has 45,000 to 65,000 clones, around 87% appearing once. As concerns this clone: The antigen is unknown.

The clonotype was recovered from an adult with an advanced solid tumor such as melanoma, head and neck, liver or kidney cancer. J is TRBJ2-4 and V is TRBV7-2; possibly TRBD1 for D (5 bases). Sequencing used CD4+ or CD8+ T cells sorted from blood, obtained in a trial of the OX40 agonist ivuxolimab. The CDR3: CASSPRGGTWGAKNIQYF. DNA for the CDR3: TGTGCCAGCAGCCCTAGGGGCGGTACATGGGGAGCCAAAAACATTCAGTACTTC. The full variable domain, rest sourced from reference TRBV7-2 and TRBJ2-4, is GAGVSQSPSNKVTEKGKDVELRCDPISGHTALYWYRQSLGQGLEFLIYFQGNSAPDKSGLPSDRFSAERTGGSVSTLTIQRTQQEDSAVYLCASSPRGGTWGAKNIQYFGAGTRLSVL.